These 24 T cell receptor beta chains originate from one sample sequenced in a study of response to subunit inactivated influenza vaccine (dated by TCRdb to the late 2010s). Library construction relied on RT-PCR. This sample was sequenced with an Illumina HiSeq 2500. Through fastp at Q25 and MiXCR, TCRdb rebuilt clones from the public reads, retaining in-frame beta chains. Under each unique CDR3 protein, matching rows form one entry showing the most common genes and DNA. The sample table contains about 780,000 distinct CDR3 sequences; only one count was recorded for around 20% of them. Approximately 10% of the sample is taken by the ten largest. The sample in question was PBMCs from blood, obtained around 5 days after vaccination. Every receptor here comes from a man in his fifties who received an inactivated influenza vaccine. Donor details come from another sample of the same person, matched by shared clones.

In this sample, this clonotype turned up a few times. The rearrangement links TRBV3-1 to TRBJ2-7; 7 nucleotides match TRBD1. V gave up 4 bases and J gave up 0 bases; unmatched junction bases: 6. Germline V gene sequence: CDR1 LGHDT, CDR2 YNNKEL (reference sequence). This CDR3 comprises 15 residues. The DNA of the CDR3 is TGTGCCAGCAGCCTTAGGACAGGATACTCCTACGAGCAGTACTTC. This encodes CASSLRTGYSYEQYF.

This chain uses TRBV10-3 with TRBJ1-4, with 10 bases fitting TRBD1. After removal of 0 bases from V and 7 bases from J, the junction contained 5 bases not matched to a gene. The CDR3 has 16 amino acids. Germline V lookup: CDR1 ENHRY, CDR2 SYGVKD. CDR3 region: CAISESAGQGSEKLFF. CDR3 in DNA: TGTGCCATCAGTGAGTCGGCGGGACAGGGGAGTGAAAAACTGTTTTTT.

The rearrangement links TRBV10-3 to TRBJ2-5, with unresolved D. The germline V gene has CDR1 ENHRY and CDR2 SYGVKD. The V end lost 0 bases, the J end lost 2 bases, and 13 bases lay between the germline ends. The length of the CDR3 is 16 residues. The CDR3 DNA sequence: TGTGCCATCAGTGAGTCTTGGGCAGAGCCACAAGAGACCCAGTACTTC. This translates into CAISESWAEPQETQYF.

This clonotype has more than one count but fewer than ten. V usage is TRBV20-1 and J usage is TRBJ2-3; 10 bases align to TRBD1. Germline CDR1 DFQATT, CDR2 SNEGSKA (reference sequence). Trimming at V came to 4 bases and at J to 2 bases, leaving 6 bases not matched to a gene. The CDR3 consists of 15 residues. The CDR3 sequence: CSATDRGQVTDTQYF. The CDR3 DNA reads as TGCAGTGCTACCGACAGGGGGCAGGTCACAGATACGCAGTATTTT.

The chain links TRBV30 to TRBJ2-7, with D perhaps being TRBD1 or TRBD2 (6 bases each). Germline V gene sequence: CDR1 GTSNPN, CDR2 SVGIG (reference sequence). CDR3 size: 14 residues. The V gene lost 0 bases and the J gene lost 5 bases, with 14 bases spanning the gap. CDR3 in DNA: TGTGCCTGGAGTGTATCGGGGGCGTGGGACGAGCAGTACTTC. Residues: CAWSVSGAWDEQYF.

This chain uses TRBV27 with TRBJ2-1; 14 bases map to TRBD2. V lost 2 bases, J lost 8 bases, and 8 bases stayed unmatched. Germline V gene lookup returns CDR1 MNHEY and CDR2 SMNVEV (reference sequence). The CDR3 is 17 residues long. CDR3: CASSLNYGLAGGYEQFF. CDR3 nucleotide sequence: TGTGCCAGCAGTTTAAATTACGGACTAGCGGGAGGTTATGAGCAGTTCTTC.

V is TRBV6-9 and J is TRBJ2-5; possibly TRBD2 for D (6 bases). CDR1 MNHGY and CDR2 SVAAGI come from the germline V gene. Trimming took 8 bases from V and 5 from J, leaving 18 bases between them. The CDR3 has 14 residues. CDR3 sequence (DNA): TGTGCCAGCCGTATGGAGGGGTATTGGGAGACCCAGTACTTC. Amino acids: CASRMEGYWETQYF.

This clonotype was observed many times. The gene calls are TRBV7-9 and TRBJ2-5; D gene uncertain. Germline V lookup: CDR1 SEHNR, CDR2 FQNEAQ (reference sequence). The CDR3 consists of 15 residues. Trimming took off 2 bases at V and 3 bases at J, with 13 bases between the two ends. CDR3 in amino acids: CASSLLAGLKETQYF. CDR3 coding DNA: TGTGCCAGCAGCTTATTGGCAGGTTTGAAAGAGACCCAGTACTTC.

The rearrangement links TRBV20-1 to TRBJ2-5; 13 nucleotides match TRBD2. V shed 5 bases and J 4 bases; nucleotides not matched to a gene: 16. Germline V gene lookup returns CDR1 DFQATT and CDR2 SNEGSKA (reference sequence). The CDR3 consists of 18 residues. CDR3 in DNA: TGCAGTGCTTCCGGACTAGCGGGAGCACCCAGGGCCCCAGAGACCCAGTACTTC. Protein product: CSASGLAGAPRAPETQYF.

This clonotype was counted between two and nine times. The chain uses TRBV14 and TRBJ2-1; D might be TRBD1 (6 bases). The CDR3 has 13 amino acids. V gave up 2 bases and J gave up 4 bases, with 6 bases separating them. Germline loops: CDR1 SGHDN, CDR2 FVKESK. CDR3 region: CASSQQGYNEQFF. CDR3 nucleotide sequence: TGTGCCAGCAGCCAACAGGGGTACAATGAGCAGTTCTTC.

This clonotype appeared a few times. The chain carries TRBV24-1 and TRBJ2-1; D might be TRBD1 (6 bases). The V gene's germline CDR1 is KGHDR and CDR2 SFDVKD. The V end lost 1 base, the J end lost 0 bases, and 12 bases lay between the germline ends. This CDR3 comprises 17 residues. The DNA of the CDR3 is TGTGCCACCAGTGATTTCAACAGGGCGGGCTCCTACAATGAGCAGTTCTTC. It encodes CATSDFNRAGSYNEQFF.

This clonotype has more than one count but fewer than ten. The DNA of the CDR3 is TGTGCCAGCAGCCAGACTAGCCGCAATGAGCAGTTCTTC. Protein product: CASSQTSRNEQFF. The chain is built from TRBV7-3 and TRBJ2-1; 7 nucleotides line up with TRBD2. With V trimmed by 5 bases and J by 6 bases, 4 bases remained unmatched. Per germline, CDR1 SGHTA and CDR2 FQGTGA. CDR3 length: 13 amino acids. Full variable domain (outside the CDR3, taken from reference TRBV7-3 and TRBJ2-1): GAGVSQTPSNKVTEKGKYVELRCDPISGHTALYWYRQSLGQGPEFLIYFQGTGAADDSGLPNDRFFAVRPEGSVSTLKIQRTERGDSAVYLCASSQTSRNEQFFGPGTRLTVL.

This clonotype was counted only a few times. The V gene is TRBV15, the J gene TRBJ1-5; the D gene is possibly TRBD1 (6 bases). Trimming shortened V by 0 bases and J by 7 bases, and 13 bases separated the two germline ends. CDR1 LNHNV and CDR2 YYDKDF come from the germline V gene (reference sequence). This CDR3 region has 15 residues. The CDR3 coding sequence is TGTGCCACCAGCAGAGATGGGTCAGGGGTCCAGCCCCAGCATTTT. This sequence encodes CATSRDGSGVQPQHF.

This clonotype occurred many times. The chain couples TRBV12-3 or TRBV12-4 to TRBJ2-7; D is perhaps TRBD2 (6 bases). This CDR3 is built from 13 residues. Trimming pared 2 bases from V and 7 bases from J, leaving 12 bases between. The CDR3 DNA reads TGTGCCAGCAGTTTAAGGAGGGATCTTGAGCAGTACTTC. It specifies CASSLRRDLEQYF.

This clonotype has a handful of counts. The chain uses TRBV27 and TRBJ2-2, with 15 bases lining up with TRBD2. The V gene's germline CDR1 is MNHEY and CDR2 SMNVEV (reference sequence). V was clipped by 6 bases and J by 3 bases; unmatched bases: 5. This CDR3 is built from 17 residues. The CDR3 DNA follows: TGTGCCAGCAGCTACGGACTAGCGGGAGGGCACACCGGGGAGCTGTTTTTT. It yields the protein CASSYGLAGGHTGELFF.

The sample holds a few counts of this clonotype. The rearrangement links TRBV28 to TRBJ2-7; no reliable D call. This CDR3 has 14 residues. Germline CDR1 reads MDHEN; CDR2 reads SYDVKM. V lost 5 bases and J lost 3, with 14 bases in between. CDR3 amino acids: CASSPLFGVYEQYF. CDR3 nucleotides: TGTGCCAGCAGTCCCCTCTTTGGGGTCTACGAGCAGTACTTC. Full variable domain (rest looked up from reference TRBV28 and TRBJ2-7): DVKVTQSSRYLVKRTGEKVFLECVQDMDHENMFWYRQDPGLGLRLIYFSYDVKMKEKGDIPEGYSVSREKKERFSLILESASTNQTSMYLCASSPLFGVYEQYFGPGTRLTVT.

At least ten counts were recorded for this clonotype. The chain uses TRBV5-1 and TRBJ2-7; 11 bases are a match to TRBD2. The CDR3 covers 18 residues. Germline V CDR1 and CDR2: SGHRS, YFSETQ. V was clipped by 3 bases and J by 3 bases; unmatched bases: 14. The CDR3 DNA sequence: TGCGCCAGCAGCTCGATTGGTGCTAGCGGGAGGTTGGTCTACGAGCAGTACTTC. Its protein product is CASSSIGASGRLVYEQYF.

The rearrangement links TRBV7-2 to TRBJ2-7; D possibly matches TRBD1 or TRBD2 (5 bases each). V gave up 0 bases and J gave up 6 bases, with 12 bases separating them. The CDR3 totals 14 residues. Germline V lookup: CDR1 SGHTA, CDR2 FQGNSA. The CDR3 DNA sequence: TGTGCCAGCAGCTTAGCTAGTCGGGGACCCGAGCAGTACTTC. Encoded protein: CASSLASRGPEQYF.

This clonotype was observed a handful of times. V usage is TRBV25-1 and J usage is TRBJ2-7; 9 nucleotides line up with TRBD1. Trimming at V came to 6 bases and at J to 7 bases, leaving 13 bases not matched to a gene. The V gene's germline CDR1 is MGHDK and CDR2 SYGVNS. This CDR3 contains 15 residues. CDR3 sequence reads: CASRGTGTGQGEQYF. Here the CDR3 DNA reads TGTGCCAGCAGGGGAACCGGGACAGGGCAAGGAGAGCAGTACTTC.

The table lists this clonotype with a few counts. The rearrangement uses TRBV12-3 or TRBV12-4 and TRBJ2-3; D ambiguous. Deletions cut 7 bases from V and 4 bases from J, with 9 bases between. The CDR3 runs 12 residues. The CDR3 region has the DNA TGTGCCAGCACTTCCTCGTCAGATACGCAGTATTTT. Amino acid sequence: CASTSSSDTQYF.

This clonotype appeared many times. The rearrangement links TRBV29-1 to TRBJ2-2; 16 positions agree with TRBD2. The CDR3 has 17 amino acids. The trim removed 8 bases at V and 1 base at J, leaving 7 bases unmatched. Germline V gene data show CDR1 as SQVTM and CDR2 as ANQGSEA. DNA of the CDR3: TGCAGCTTCCGAGGGACTAGCGGGAGGGGGAACACCGGGGAGCTGTTTTTT. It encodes CSFRGTSGRGNTGELFF.

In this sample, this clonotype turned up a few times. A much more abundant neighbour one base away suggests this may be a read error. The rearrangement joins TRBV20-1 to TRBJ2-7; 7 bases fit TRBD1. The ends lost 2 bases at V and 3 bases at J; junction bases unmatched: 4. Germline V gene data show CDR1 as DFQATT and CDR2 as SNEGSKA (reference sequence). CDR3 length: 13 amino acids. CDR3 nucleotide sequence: TGCAGTGCTAGAAAGGGACAGAACTACGAGCAGTACTTC. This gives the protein CSARKGQNYEQYF.

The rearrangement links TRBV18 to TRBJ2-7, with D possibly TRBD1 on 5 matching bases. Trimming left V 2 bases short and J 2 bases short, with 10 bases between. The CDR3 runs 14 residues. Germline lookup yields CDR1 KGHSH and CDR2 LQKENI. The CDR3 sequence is CASSPRGGTYEQYF. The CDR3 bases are TGTGCCAGCTCACCAAGGGGCGGAACCTACGAGCAGTACTTC.

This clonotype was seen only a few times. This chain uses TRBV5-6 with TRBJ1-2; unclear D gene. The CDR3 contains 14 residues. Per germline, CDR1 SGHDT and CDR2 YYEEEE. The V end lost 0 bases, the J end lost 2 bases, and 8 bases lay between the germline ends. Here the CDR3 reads CASSLGPENYGYTF. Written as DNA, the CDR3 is TGTGCCAGCAGCTTGGGACCTGAAAACTATGGCTACACCTTC. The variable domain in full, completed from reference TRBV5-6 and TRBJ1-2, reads DAGVTQSPTHLIKTRGQQVTLRCSPKSGHDTVSWYQQALGQGPQFIFQYYEEEERQRGNFPDRFSGHQFPNYSSELNVNALLLGDSALYLCASSLGPENYGYTFGSGTRLTVV.